Listed below are T cell receptor beta chains from one sample, sequenced in a study of cytomegalovirus exposure and HLA in healthy donors. The data were produced by immunoSEQ multiplex PCR, yet TCRdb's version contains in-frame clones alone and is incomplete. This table holds 150,000 to 200,000 clones, almost 85% found once. What was sequenced was PBMCs. Receptors were obtained from a boy younger than 18 in good health and CMV-seronegative. CDR3s include the opening cysteine and the closing phenylalanine or tryptophan. D genes are given only for firm matches. A clone size is listed for some rows: how often the clone was seen (once, few, many), or a class if it is expanded.

clone size	J gene	V gene	D gene	CDR3 protein	CDR3 DNA
-	TRBJ1-6	TRBV5-4	TRBD1	CASSGGQGLDNSPLHF	TGTGCCAGCAGCGGGGGACAGGGACTTGATAATTCACCCCTCCACTTT
-	TRBJ1-1	TRBV29-1	-	CSVVGARGAFF	TGCAGCGTTGTCGGCGCCCGGGGAGCTTTCTTT
once	TRBJ2-1	TRBV7-6	-	CASSLAFFGLAGEQFF	TGTGCCAGCAGCTTAGCCTTTTTCGGTCTAGCCGGTGAGCAGTTCTTC
few	TRBJ2-7	TRBV5-6	-	CASSRRVGVFAYEQYF	TGTGCCAGCAGCCGAAGAGTAGGGGTTTTTGCCTACGAGCAGTACTTC
-	TRBJ2-7	TRBV29-1	-	CSVGSFEQYF	TGCAGCGTTGGTTCCTTCGAGCAGTACTTC
once	TRBJ1-2	TRBV10-3	TRBD1	CAIRDDRAAGYTF	TGTGCCATCAGGGACGACAGGGCCGCTGGCTACACCTTC
once	TRBJ1-1	TRBV10-2	-	CASSGALEAFF	TGCGCCAGCAGTGGAGCCCTTGAAGCTTTCTTT
-	TRBJ1-1	TRBV6-1	-	CASSEQGNVNTEAFF	TGTGCCAGCAGTGAACAGGGGAACGTAAACACTGAAGCTTTCTTT
-	TRBJ2-3	TRBV19	TRBD1	CASMLGQSTPDTQYF	TGTGCCAGTATGCTGGGACAGTCGACCCCGGATACGCAGTATTTT
-	TRBJ2-2	TRBV15	-	CATSSSLGGGELFF	TGTGCCACCAGCTCCTCACTTGGAGGCGGGGAGCTGTTTTTT
once	TRBJ1-5	TRBV5-6	-	CASSLEGAGWVAF	TGTGCCAGCAGCTTGGAAGGAGCGGGGTGGGTGGCCTTT
-	TRBJ1-1	TRBV2	-	CASSETPRGGRWAFF	TGTGCCAGCAGTGAGACTCCCCGCGGGGGGCGTTGGGCTTTCTTT
-	TRBJ1-3	TRBV6-6	-	CASSSDIANTIYF	TGTGCCAGCAGTTCCGACATCGCAAACACCATATATTTT
-	TRBJ1-2	TRBV27	-	CASSSPPGGYTF	TGTGCCAGCAGTTCCCCTCCTGGCGGCTACACCTTC
-	TRBJ2-1	TRBV27	-	CASSSPPGNEQFF	TGTGCCAGCAGTTCCCCCCCAGGCAATGAGCAGTTCTTC
-	TRBJ2-7	TRBV7-9	-	CASSSKKGGLYEQYF	TGTGCCAGCAGTTCCAAGAAGGGCGGGCTCTACGAGCAGTACTTC
-	TRBJ1-4	TRBV19	-	CASSPFSMVNEKLFF	TGTGCCAGTAGCCCCTTCAGTATGGTAAATGAAAAACTGTTTTTT
-	TRBJ2-7	TRBV2	TRBD2	CATRGSLAPYEQYF	TGTGCCACAAGAGGGTCACTAGCGCCCTACGAGCAGTACTTC
-	TRBJ1-5	TRBV10-2	TRBD1	CASSGQGGLGDQPQHF	TGCGCCAGCAGTGGCCAGGGGGGACTAGGGGATCAGCCCCAGCATTTT
-	TRBJ2-1	TRBV19	TRBD1	CASSTLGDRGNEQFF	TGTGCCAGTAGTACCTTGGGGGACAGGGGGAATGAGCAGTTCTTC
-	TRBJ2-1	TRBV9	TRBD2	CASSVDIMAGAPSSYNEQFF	TGTGCCAGCAGCGTAGATATCATGGCGGGAGCACCCAGCTCCTACAATGAGCAGTTCTTC
-	TRBJ2-2	TRBV9	TRBD1	CASSGGGSNTGELFF	TGTGCCAGCAGCGGAGGGGGCTCAAACACCGGGGAGCTGTTTTTT
-	TRBJ2-2	TRBV7-6	TRBD1	CASSPPTGAVTGELFF	TGTGCCAGCAGCCCCCCGACAGGGGCGGTCACCGGGGAGCTGTTTTTT
-	TRBJ1-3	TRBV30	-	CAYSGAEGNTIYF	TGTGCCTATAGTGGGGCTGAGGGAAACACCATATATTTT
-	TRBJ1-5	TRBV9	-	CASGERPQHF	TGTGCCAGCGGGGAGAGGCCCCAGCATTTT
-	TRBJ1-1	TRBV6-5	-	CASSYAGNTEAFF	TGTGCCAGCAGTTACGCAGGTAACACTGAAGCTTTCTTT
-	TRBJ2-7	TRBV5-8	-	CASSFRLTGYEQYF	TGTGCCAGCAGCTTCCGATTAACCGGCTACGAGCAGTACTTC
-	TRBJ2-2	TRBV9	TRBD1	CASSELPGQGALTGELFF	TGTGCCAGCAGCGAGTTGCCGGGACAGGGGGCACTAACGGGGGAGCTGTTTTTT
-	TRBJ1-1	TRBV19	-	CASSIPRIGTEAFF	TGTGCCAGTAGCATCCCAAGGATCGGGACTGAAGCTTTCTTT
-	TRBJ2-5	TRBV6-6	TRBD2	CASGRTSGNGETQYF	TGTGCCAGCGGTCGGACTAGCGGGAACGGAGAGACCCAGTACTTC
-	TRBJ2-5	TRBV7-9	-	CASSLMGQGLQETQYF	TGTGCCAGCAGCTTAATGGGTCAGGGGCTCCAAGAGACCCAGTACTTC
-	TRBJ2-7	TRBV29-1	-	CSAGAGQEPYEQYF	TGCAGCGCCGGAGCGGGACAGGAGCCCTACGAGCAGTACTTC
-	TRBJ1-3	TRBV11-2	-	CASSFQGPLGF	TGTGCCAGCAGCTTCCAGGGTCCGCTGGGGTTT
few	TRBJ2-7	TRBV29-1	-	CSVSMRAAGYEQYF	TGCAGCGTATCAATGAGGGCAGCGGGCTACGAGCAGTACTTC
-	TRBJ2-7	TRBV12-5	-	CASGWGDEQYF	TGTGCTAGTGGTTGGGGGGACGAGCAGTACTTC
-	TRBJ2-1	TRBV9	-	CASSVAGEQFF	TGTGCCAGCAGCGTAGCCGGGGAGCAGTTCTTC
-	TRBJ2-5	TRBV10-2	-	CASTGGTGTETQYF	TGCGCCAGCACCGGGGGAACAGGTACGGAGACCCAGTACTTC
-	TRBJ1-5	TRBV2	-	CASSDWSPDQPQHF	TGTGCCAGCAGTGATTGGAGTCCTGATCAGCCCCAGCATTTT
-	TRBJ1-1	TRBV6-5	TRBD1	CASSIWTGKNTEAFF	TGTGCCAGCAGTATTTGGACAGGGAAGAACACTGAAGCTTTCTTT
-	TRBJ2-7	TRBV7-9	-	CASSRPAGSYEQYF	TGTGCCAGCAGCCGACCCGCGGGCTCCTACGAGCAGTACTTC
-	TRBJ2-1	TRBV6-5	TRBD1	CASSTDRGVHEQFF	TGTGCCAGCAGCACGGACAGGGGAGTCCATGAGCAGTTCTTC
-	TRBJ1-3	TRBV5-6	TRBD1	CASSSDREDTIYF	TGTGCCAGCAGCTCGGACAGGGAAGACACCATATATTTT
-	TRBJ2-1	TRBV11-2	-	CASSLAPRGRYNEQFF	TGTGCCAGCAGCCTAGCCCCCAGAGGCAGATACAATGAGCAGTTCTTC
-	TRBJ2-7	TRBV6-5	-	CASSYIRGLSYEQYF	TGTGCCAGCAGTTACATCAGGGGCCTGTCCTACGAGCAGTACTTC
-	TRBJ2-7	TRBV5-6	TRBD1	CASSLRGQGVYEQYF	TGTGCCAGCAGCCTTAGGGGACAGGGGGTATACGAGCAGTACTTC
once	TRBJ2-4	TRBV10-3	TRBD2	CAISESSGRVTKNIQYF	TGTGCCATCAGTGAGTCGAGCGGGAGGGTAACCAAAAACATTCAGTACTTC
-	TRBJ2-7	TRBV25-1	-	CASSEVGGSYEQYF	TGTGCCAGCAGTGAAGTGGGCGGGTCCTACGAGCAGTACTTC
-	TRBJ1-2	TRBV30	-	CAWSVRQNYGYTF	TGTGCCTGGAGTGTACGACAGAACTATGGCTACACCTTC
once	TRBJ2-7	TRBV7-8	TRBD1	CASSYIVDRGRVSEQYF	TGTGCCAGCAGCTATATTGTCGACAGGGGGCGTGTAAGCGAGCAGTACTTC
-	TRBJ1-5	TRBV19	-	CASSITANQPQHF	TGTGCCAGTAGTATCACAGCCAATCAGCCCCAGCATTTT
-	TRBJ1-2	TRBV6-1	-	CASRRTERGYTF	TGTGCCAGCAGGAGGACAGAGAGAGGCTACACCTTC
-	TRBJ2-2	TRBV9	-	CASSVRTGNTGELFF	TGTGCCAGCAGCGTTCGGACTGGGAACACCGGGGAGCTGTTTTTT
-	TRBJ1-1	TRBV27	-	CASSLAAGIGGMNTEAFF	TGTGCCAGCAGTTTAGCGGCGGGGATTGGCGGGATGAACACTGAAGCTTTCTTT
-	TRBJ1-1	TRBV11-1	-	CASSRNTGRRGEAFF	TGTGCCAGCAGCAGGAACACCGGAAGGAGGGGTGAAGCTTTCTTT
-	TRBJ1-2	TRBV27	-	CASSLSTPPNYGYTF	TGTGCCAGCAGTTTATCGACACCGCCGAACTATGGCTACACCTTC